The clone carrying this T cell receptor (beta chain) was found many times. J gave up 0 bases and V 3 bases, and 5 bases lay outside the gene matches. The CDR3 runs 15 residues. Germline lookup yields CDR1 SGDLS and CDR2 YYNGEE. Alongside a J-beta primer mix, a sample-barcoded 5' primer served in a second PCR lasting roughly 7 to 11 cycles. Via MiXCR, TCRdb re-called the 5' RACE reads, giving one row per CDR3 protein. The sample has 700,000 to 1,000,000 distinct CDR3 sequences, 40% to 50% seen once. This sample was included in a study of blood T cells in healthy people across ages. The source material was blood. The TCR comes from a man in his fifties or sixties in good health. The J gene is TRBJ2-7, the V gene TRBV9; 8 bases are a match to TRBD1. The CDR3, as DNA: TGTGCCAGCAGCGCCTCGACAGGGGTCTCCTACGAGCAGTACTTC. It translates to CASSASTGVSYEQYF. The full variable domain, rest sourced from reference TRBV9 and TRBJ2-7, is DSGVTQTPKHLITATGQRVTLRCSPRSGDLSVYWYQQSLDQGLQFLIQYYNGEERAKGNILERFSAQQFPDLHSELNLSSLELGDSALYFCASSASTGVSYEQYFGPGTRLTVT.